Listed here are 22 T cell receptor beta chains from one sample, sequenced in a study of blood T cell repertoires in COVID-19. Measured with immunoSEQ multiplex PCR; TCRdb has only the in-frame clones, and not every one. The sample records approximately 240,000 clones, over 80% being singletons. The sample was peripheral blood. These receptors all stem from a human donor in a cohort sampled during active COVID-19.

This clone was seen a handful of times. This sequence joins TRBV5-6 and TRBJ2-7, with a tentative D call TRBD1 (6 bases). The CDR3 has 16 amino acids. Germline CDR1 is SGHDT and CDR2 is YYEEEE. V lost 0 bases to trimming and J lost 3 bases, with 16 bases between them. Here the CDR3 DNA reads TGTGCCAGCAGCTTGGCCGCTGGAACAGGGCGCTACGAGCAGTACTTC. Amino acids: CASSLAAGTGRYEQYF.

V is TRBV10-1 and J is TRBJ2-1; 8 nucleotides line up with TRBD2. V shed 3 bases and J 0 bases; nucleotides not matched to a gene: 10. This CDR3 comprises 18 residues. Germline V gene lookup returns CDR1 WNHNN and CDR2 SYGVQD (reference sequence). CDR3 amino acids: CASSDLSSGRDSYNEQFF. As DNA, the CDR3 is TGCGCCAGCAGTGACCTCTCCAGCGGGAGAGACTCCTACAATGAGCAGTTCTTC.

This clone was recorded a few times. This chain links TRBV5-6 with TRBJ2-3; D call uncertain. V gave up 0 bases and J gave up 6 bases, with 11 bases separating them. The V gene's germline CDR1 is SGHDT and CDR2 YYEEEE. The CDR3 is made up of 14 amino acids. The CDR3 bases are TGTGCCAGCAGCTTGGGTGGTTATCGGGATACGCAGTATTTT. Protein: CASSLGGYRDTQYF.

The rearrangement links TRBV4-2 to TRBJ2-7; 10 bases fit TRBD1. Germline CDR1 is LGHNA and CDR2 is YNFKEQ. This CDR3 is built from 14 residues. Germline trimming cut 2 bases from V and 3 bases from J; bases unmatched to any gene: 1. DNA for the CDR3: TGTGCCAGCAGCCAAAGGACAGGGGGCTACGAGCAGTACTTC. Protein: CASSQRTGGYEQYF.

The V gene is TRBV27, the J gene TRBJ2-6; D might be TRBD1 (5 bases). This CDR3 spans 15 amino acids. Per the germline V gene, CDR1 is MNHEY and CDR2 is SMNVEV (reference sequence). V was shortened by 2 bases and J by 2 bases, with 7 bases between the two germline ends. CDR3 in amino acids: CASSLQGPGANVLTF. The CDR3 DNA reads TGTGCCAGCAGTTTACAGGGCCCTGGGGCCAACGTCCTGACTTTC.

This chain connects TRBV11-3 to TRBJ2-1; the match to TRBD1 covers 7 bases. CDR3 size: 14 residues. Losses at the gene ends were 5 bases for V and 4 bases for J; bases not matched to a gene: 5. In germline, CDR1 is SGHNT, CDR2 YENEEA. The CDR3 DNA is TGTGCCAGCAGCCCGGACAGGAATTACAATGAGCAGTTCTTC. This encodes CASSPDRNYNEQFF.

This sequence joins TRBV7-9 and TRBJ2-5, with D unclear. Germline CDR1 and CDR2: SEHNR and FQNEAQ (reference sequence). Trimming removed 0 bases from V and 4 bases from J, with 12 bases in between. The CDR3 is made up of 15 amino acids. The CDR3 is CASSLAAPSRETQYF. CDR3 nucleotide sequence: TGTGCCAGCAGCTTAGCCGCCCCTAGTCGAGAGACCCAGTACTTC.

V gene TRBV6-5 combines with J gene TRBJ1-5, with 7 bases lining up with TRBD1. J was trimmed by 7 bases and V by 7 bases; bases with no gene match: 7. This CDR3 spans 13 amino acids. Germline loops: CDR1 MNHEY, CDR2 SVGAGI. CDR3 sequence (DNA): TGTGCCAGCAATGGACAGGCTCAACAGCCCCAGCATTTT. This codes for CASNGQAQQPQHF.

The rearrangement uses TRBV11-2 and TRBJ1-6, with TRBD1 matching over 9 bases. The CDR3 is made up of 15 amino acids. Germline CDR1 SGHAT, CDR2 FQNNGV. V was clipped by 4 bases and J by 10 bases; unmatched bases: 8. This CDR3 is CASSWKTGGRSPLHF. As DNA, the CDR3 is TGTGCCAGCAGCTGGAAGACAGGGGGGAGGTCACCCCTCCACTTT.

This clone was counted between two and nine times. V is TRBV27 and J is TRBJ2-3, with 10 bases matching TRBD2. The CDR3 totals 17 residues. V lost 7 bases to trimming and J lost 2 bases; unmatched junction nucleotides: 12. Germline assignment: CDR1 MNHEY and CDR2 SMNVEV (reference sequence). CDR3 sequence reads: CASTPNTGTSVTDTQYF. CDR3 in DNA: TGTGCCAGCACTCCGAATACCGGGACTAGCGTCACAGATACGCAGTATTTT.

The chain carries TRBV7-2 and TRBJ2-3; TRBD1 aligns across 8 bases. The CDR3 covers 16 residues. Germline trimming cut 1 base from V and 6 bases from J; bases unmatched to any gene: 9. Germline values: CDR1 SGHTA, CDR2 FQGNSA. CDR3 amino acids: CASSLEGAGGWDTQYF. In DNA, the CDR3 is TGTGCCAGCAGCTTAGAAGGGGCAGGGGGCTGGGATACGCAGTATTTT.

The chain employs TRBV2 and TRBJ2-2; tentative D call: TRBD2 (5 bases). V was pared by 5 bases and J by 4 bases, with 8 bases between. CDR3 length: 13 amino acids. Germline-derived CDR1 and CDR2 are SNHLY and FYNNEI. CDR3 sequence: CASSPEATGELFF. The CDR3 coding sequence is TGTGCCAGCAGTCCGGAGGCCACCGGGGAGCTGTTTTTT.

The chain employs TRBV18 and TRBJ1-1; possible D gene TRBD1, 5 bases. Trimming left V 5 bases short and J 1 base short, with 14 bases between. CDR1 and CDR2 (germline): KGHSH, LQKENI. The CDR3 loop spans 15 amino acids. The CDR3 DNA is TGTGCCAGCTCATCCACAAGGGGCCAGAACACTGAAGCTTTCTTT. Its protein is CASSSTRGQNTEAFF.

The rearrangement links TRBV24-1 to TRBJ2-1; D may be TRBD2 (6 bases). Germline CDR1 is KGHDR and CDR2 is SFDVKD. The CDR3 loop spans 16 amino acids. With 2 bases removed from V and 5 bases from J, the gap between germline ends came to 15 bases. DNA of the CDR3: TGTGCCACCAGTGATTCCGGAGGGAGAGGCGACAATGAGCAGTTCTTC. Translated: CATSDSGGRGDNEQFF.

Turning to this clone: At the DNA level, this CDR3 is encoded by other sequences in the same sample as well. The chain is built from TRBV18 and TRBJ2-7; the match to TRBD2 covers 7 bases. This CDR3 has 14 residues. Trimming cost V 2 bases and J 3 bases; bases outside gene matches: 4. CDR1 KGHSH and CDR2 LQKENI come from the germline V gene. CDR3 coding DNA: TGTGCCAGCTCACCAGGGACGGGGGGCTACGAGCAGTACTTC. This gives the protein CASSPGTGGYEQYF.

This chain connects TRBV15 to TRBJ2-5; 7 nucleotides line up with TRBD1. Germline assignment: CDR1 LNHNV and CDR2 YYDKDF (reference sequence). The CDR3 is 16 amino acids. Losses at the gene ends were 2 bases for V and 4 bases for J; bases not matched to a gene: 10. The CDR3 loop is CATSRPDRADSETQYF. Here the CDR3 DNA reads TGTGCCACCAGCAGACCCGACAGGGCAGATTCAGAGACCCAGTACTTC.

The rearrangement links TRBV6-5 to TRBJ1-6, with D possibly TRBD1 on 6 matching bases. This CDR3 contains 14 residues. Germline V gives CDR1 MNHEY, CDR2 SVGAGI. Trimming took off 5 bases at V and 9 bases at J, with 14 bases between the two ends. The CDR3 DNA reads as TGTGCCAGCAGTCGGACAGCCGATGGTTCACCCCTCCACTTT. Amino acid sequence: CASSRTADGSPLHF.

This sequence joins TRBV4-2 and TRBJ2-1; 12 bases match TRBD2. V shed 1 base, J shed 3 bases, and the junction held 1 base outside the gene matches. Germline CDR1 LGHNA, CDR2 YNFKEQ. CDR3 length: 16 residues. This CDR3 is CASSQGTSGVYNEQFF. In DNA, the CDR3 is TGTGCCAGCAGCCAAGGGACTAGCGGGGTCTACAATGAGCAGTTCTTC.

V is TRBV30 and J is TRBJ1-5, with a tentative D call TRBD1 (5 bases). From germline, CDR1 is GTSNPN and CDR2 SVGIG (reference sequence). V was shortened by 4 bases and J by 0 bases, with 16 bases between the two germline ends. This CDR3 region has 16 residues. The CDR3 DNA reads TGTGCCTGGACCAAAGGGCAGGGCAATAGCAATCAGCCCCAGCATTTT. As protein: CAWTKGQGNSNQPQHF. The full variable domain, its missing parts supplied by reference TRBV30 and TRBJ1-5, is SQTIHQWPATLVQPVGSPLSLECTVEGTSNPNLYWYRQAAGRGLQLLFYSVGIGQISSEVPQNLSASRPQDRQFILSSKKLLLSDSGFYLCAWTKGQGNSNQPQHFGDGTRLSIL.

The chain uses TRBV7-2 and TRBJ2-3; 12 nucleotides line up with TRBD2. J gave up 4 bases and V 4 bases, and 9 bases lay outside the gene matches. The CDR3 has 17 residues. Germline lookup yields CDR1 SGHTA and CDR2 FQGNSA. CDR3 sequence (DNA): TGTGCCAGCAGCTCACGGACTAGCGGGATGTTTGCAGATACGCAGTATTTT. Translating gives CASSSRTSGMFADTQYF.

The chain carries TRBV7-3 and TRBJ2-2, with D possibly TRBD1 on 6 matching bases. V dropped 1 base and J dropped 4 bases, with 19 bases sitting between them. Germline lookup yields CDR1 SGHTA and CDR2 FQGTGA. The CDR3 loop spans 18 amino acids. The CDR3 DNA reads TGTGCCAGCAGCTTAAATCACGGGACACCAGGAGTCACCGGGGAGCTGTTTTTT. The encoded protein is CASSLNHGTPGVTGELFF.

V is TRBV25-1 and J is TRBJ1-1; 7 bases map to TRBD1. Germline CDR1 reads MGHDK; CDR2 reads SYGVNS. CDR3 length: 15 residues. Trimming cost V 5 bases and J 0 bases; bases outside gene matches: 6. The CDR3 DNA is TGTGCCAGCAGTAGAAAGGGGGCGATGAACACTGAAGCTTTCTTT. Encoded protein: CASSRKGAMNTEAFF.